Listed below are T cell receptor beta chains from one sample, sequenced in a study of shared clonotypes between healthy human individuals. The repertoire was sequenced with immunoSEQ multiplex PCR; TCRdb's copy has only in-frame clones and lacks some. The repertoire holds more than 2 million clones, with nearly 97% as singletons. Source material: naive CD4+ T cells sorted from blood. Receptors were obtained from a man between 18 and 29 years old in good health. CDR3s include the opening cysteine and the closing phenylalanine or tryptophan. Only some rows state a clone size, as once, few, many or a class for expanded clones.

j_call clone_size v_call cdr3_aa
TRBJ2-5 . TRBV18 CASSPPGQVQETQYF
TRBJ1-1 . TRBV2 CASSEARILLNTEAFF
TRBJ1-1 once TRBV28 CASSSGQVNTEAFF
TRBJ2-7 . TRBV9 CASSPYGHSYEQYF
TRBJ1-2 . TRBV12-1 CASSPCGGWADYGYTF
TRBJ2-2 once TRBV5-1 CASSLVASGLTGELFF
TRBJ1-2 . TRBV19 CASRGSGGGYTF
TRBJ2-1 . TRBV29-1 CSASGSSYNEQFF
TRBJ1-1 . TRBV20-1 CSGFMGEAFF
TRBJ2-5 . TRBV18 CASSPNDRAQTQYF
TRBJ2-7 . TRBV2 CASSAWLHLPPYEQYF
TRBJ1-2 . TRBV5-1 CASSQPGSYSYTF
TRBJ2-5 . TRBV6-5 CASHQSQETQYF
TRBJ2-5 . TRBV6-5 CASRRPGTQTQYF
TRBJ1-1 once TRBV9 CASSEIPENTEAFF
TRBJ1-1 . TRBV4-2 CASSQVSVGTEAFF
TRBJ1-1 . TRBV28 CASRASPGGMNTEAFF
TRBJ1-1 . TRBV10-3 CAISDSGTGGSGAFF
TRBJ2-7 once TRBV28 CASNMGDYSYEQYF
TRBJ2-2 . TRBV30 CAGLGGTNTGELFF